Following are 3 T cell receptor beta chains from one sample sequenced in a study of control samples from healthy donors and cancer patients. Profiling relied on immunoSEQ multiplex PCR, and the TCRdb table lists in-frame clones only, not all of them. The sample holds roughly 180,000 clones, 90% to 95% seen once. Sequencing was performed on blood. The receptors were gathered from a young woman in good health.

V gene TRBV11-2 combines with J gene TRBJ1-4; perhaps TRBD1 as D (5 bases). The germline V gene has CDR1 SGHAT and CDR2 FQNNGV. The CDR3 covers 16 residues. The V and J ends lost 2 bases and 0 bases respectively, with 10 bases between them. CDR3 in DNA: TGTGCCAGCAGCTTACGGGACGGGTCAACTAATGAAAAACTGTTTTTT. It encodes CASSLRDGSTNEKLFF.

This clone has only one observation. No conserved phenylalanine or tryptophan ends this CDR3, so it is likely a read error. The limits of the CDR3 on the DNA are not certain, so only TCRdb's listed CDR3 is given. V and J are TRBV5-3 and TRBJ2-7. TRBV5-3 is an open reading frame, and its role is uncertain. The length of the CDR3 is 11 amino acids, counting both ends. The CDR3 sequence: CARSSDLAGTL.

The chain employs TRBV2 and TRBJ1-5; D might be TRBD1 (6 bases). Germline V gene sequence: CDR1 SNHLY, CDR2 FYNNEI. V was trimmed by 5 bases and J by 6 bases, leaving 14 bases between them. The CDR3 runs 14 residues. The CDR3 sequence is CASSNTGLSQPQHF. CDR3 bases: TGTGCCAGCAGTAATACAGGGTTAAGTCAGCCCCAGCATTTT. Full variable domain (rest looked up from reference TRBV2 and TRBJ1-5): EPEVTQTPSHQVTQMGQEVILRCVPISNHLYFYWYRQILGQKVEFLVSFYNNEISEKSEIFDDQFSVERPDGSNFTLKIRSTKLEDSAMYFCASSNTGLSQPQHFGDGTRLSIL.